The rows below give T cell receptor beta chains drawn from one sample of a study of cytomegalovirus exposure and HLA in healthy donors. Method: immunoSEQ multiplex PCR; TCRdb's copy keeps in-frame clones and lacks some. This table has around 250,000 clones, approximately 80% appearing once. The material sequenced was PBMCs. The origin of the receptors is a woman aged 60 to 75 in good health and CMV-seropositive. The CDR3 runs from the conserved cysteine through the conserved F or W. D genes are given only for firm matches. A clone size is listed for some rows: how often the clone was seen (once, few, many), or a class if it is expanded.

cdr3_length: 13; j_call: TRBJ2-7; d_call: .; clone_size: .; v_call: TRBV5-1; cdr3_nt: TGCGCCAGCAGCTTCGGGGTTAGATACGAGCAGTACTTC; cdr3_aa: CASSFGVRYEQYF
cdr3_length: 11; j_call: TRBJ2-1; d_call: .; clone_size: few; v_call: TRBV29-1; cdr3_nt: TGCAGCGGCCGCAGGGAGGACGAGCAGTTCTTC; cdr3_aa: CSGRREDEQFF
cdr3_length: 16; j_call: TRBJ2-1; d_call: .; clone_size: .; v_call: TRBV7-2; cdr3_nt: TGTGCCAGCAGCTTAGTGGGTAGCGGAGCCTACAATGAGCAGTTCTTC; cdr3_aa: CASSLVGSGAYNEQFF
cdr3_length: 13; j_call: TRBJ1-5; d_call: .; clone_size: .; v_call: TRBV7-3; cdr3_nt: TGTGCCAGCAGCCTCGGGGGGGGTCAGCCCCAGCATTTT; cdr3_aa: CASSLGGGQPQHF
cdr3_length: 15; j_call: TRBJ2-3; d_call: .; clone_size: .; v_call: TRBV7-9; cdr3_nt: TGTGCCAGCAGCCCTAGAGGAGGGAGTGCGGATACGCAGTATTTT; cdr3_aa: CASSPRGGSADTQYF
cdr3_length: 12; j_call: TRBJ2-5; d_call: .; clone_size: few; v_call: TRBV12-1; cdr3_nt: TGTGCCAGCAGCCCACAGTGTGAGACCCAGTACTTC; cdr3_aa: CASSPQCETQYF
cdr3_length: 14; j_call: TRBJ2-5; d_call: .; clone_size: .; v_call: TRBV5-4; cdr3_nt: TGTGCCAGCAGCCGCGGGTCCGCCCAAGAGACCCAGTACTTC; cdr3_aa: CASSRGSAQETQYF
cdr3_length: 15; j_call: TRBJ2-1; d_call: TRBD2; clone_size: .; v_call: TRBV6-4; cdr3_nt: TGTGCCAGCAGTGACGTGTCTAGCGGGTCCAATGAGCAGTTCTTC; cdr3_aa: CASSDVSSGSNEQFF
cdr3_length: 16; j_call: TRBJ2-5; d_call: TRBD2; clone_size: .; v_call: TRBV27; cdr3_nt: TGTGCCAGCAGTTTAATTGCGGGAGAGAGTAGGCAGACCCAGTACTTC; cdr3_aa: CASSLIAGESRQTQYF
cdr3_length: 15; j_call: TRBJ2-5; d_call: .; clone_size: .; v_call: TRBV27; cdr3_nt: TGTGCCAGCAGAACCGTACAGGGTCCACAAGAGACCCAGTACTTC; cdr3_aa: CASRTVQGPQETQYF
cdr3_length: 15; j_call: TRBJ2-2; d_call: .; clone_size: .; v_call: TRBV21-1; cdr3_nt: TGTGCCAGCAGTTCCCCGGGACAGAACACCGGGGAGCTGTTTTTT; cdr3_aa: CASSSPGQNTGELFF
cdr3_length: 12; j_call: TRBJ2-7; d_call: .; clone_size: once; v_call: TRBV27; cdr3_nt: TGTGCCAGCGTCACAGTGCCCTACGGGCAGTACTTC; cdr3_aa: CASVTVPYGQYF
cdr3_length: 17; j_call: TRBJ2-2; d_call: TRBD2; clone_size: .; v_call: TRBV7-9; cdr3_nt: TGTGCCAGCAGCCCCGGGTCGGGGGGAAGATTTATCGGGGAGCTGTTTTTT; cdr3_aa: CASSPGSGGRFIGELFF
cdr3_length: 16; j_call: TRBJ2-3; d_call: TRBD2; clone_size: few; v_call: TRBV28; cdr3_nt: TGTGCCAGCAGTAGCCCGGGGGGGACACACAGAGATACGCAGTATTTT; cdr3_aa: CASSSPGGTHRDTQYF
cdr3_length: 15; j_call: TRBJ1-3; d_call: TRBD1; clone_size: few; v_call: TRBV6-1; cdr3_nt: TGTGCCAGCAGAGGGGACAGCAGCTCTGGAAACACCATATATTTT; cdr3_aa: CASRGDSSSGNTIYF
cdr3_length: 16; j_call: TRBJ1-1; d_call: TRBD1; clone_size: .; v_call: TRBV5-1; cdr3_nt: TGCGCCAGCAGTCAGACAGGGGGATATATGAACACTGAAGCTTTCTTT; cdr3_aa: CASSQTGGYMNTEAFF
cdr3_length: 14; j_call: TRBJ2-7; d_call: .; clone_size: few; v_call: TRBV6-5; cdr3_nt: TGTGCCAGCAGTAAGACAGAAGGAGGGTACGAGCAGTACTTC; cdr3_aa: CASSKTEGGYEQYF
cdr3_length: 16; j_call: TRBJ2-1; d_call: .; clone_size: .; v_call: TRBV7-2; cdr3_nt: TGTGCCAGCAGCTTAGTTGCCGGGAGTATAAACAATGAGCAGTTCTTC; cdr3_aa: CASSLVAGSINNEQFF
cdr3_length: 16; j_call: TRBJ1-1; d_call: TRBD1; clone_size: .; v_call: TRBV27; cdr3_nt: TGTGCCAGCAGTCCCTGGACAGGGCGGGGGAACACTGAAGCTTTCTTT; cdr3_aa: CASSPWTGRGNTEAFF
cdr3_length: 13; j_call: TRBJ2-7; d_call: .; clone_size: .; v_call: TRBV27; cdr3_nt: TGTGCCAGCAGTCCCGACAAAACCTACGAGCAGTACTTC; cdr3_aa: CASSPDKTYEQYF
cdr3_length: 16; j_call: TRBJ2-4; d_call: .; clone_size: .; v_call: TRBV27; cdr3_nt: TGTGCCAGCAGACCCCCTAGCGAAAACTACAAAAACATTCAGTACTTC; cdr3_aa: CASRPPSENYKNIQYF
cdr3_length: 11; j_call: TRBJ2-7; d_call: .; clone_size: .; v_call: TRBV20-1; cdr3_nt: TGCAGTCCTACTAGCTCCTACGAGCAGTACTTC; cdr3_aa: CSPTSSYEQYF
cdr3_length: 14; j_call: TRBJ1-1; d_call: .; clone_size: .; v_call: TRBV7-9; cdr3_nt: TGTGCCAGCAGCTTAGGACTCCCGAACACTGAAGCTTTCTTT; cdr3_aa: CASSLGLPNTEAFF
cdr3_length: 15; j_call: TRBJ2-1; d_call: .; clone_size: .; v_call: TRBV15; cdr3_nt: TGTGCCACCAGCAGAGCTGGGGGGATCTTCAATGAGCAGTTCTTC; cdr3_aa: CATSRAGGIFNEQFF
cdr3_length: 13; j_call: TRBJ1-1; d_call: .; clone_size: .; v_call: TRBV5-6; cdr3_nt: TGTGCCAGCGGCATACAGGGTTTGCCTGAAGCTTTCTTT; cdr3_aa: CASGIQGLPEAFF
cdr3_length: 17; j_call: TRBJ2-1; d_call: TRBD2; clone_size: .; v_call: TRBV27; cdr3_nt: TGTGCCAGCAGTTTCACTAGCGGGAACCAGGGCAGGGGTGAGCAGTTCTTC; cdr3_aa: CASSFTSGNQGRGEQFF
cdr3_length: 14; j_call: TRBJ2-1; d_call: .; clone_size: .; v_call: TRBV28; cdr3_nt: TGTGCCAGCAGTAGCCGCGGGTTTCTTAATGAGCAGTTCTTC; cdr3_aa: CASSSRGFLNEQFF
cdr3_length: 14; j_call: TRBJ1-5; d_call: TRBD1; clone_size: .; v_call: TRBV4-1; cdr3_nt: TGCGCCAGCAGCCACGCAGGGGGCAGTCAGCCCCAGCATTTT; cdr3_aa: CASSHAGGSQPQHF
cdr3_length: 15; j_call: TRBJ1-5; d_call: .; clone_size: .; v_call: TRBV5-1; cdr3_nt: TGCGCCAGCAGCTTGGAAGGGGTAGGCAATCAGCCCCAGCATTTT; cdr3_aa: CASSLEGVGNQPQHF
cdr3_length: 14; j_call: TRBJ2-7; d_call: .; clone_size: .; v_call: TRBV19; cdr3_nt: TGTGCCAGTAGTCAGCAGGACTCCGCCTACGAGCAGTACTTC; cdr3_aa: CASSQQDSAYEQYF
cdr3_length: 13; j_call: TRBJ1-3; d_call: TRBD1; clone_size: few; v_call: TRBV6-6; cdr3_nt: TGTGCCAGCTTAGACAGGGATACGAACACCATATATTTT; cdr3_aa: CASLDRDTNTIYF
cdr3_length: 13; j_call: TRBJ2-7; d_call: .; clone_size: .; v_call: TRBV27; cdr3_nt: TGTGCCAGCAGTTTTGGGCTCACCTACGAGCAGTACTTC; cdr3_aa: CASSFGLTYEQYF
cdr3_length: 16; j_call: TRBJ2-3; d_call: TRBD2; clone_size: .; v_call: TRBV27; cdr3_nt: TGTGCCAGCAGTTCCCTAGCGGGAGGTCTGACAGATACGCAGTATTTT; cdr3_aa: CASSSLAGGLTDTQYF
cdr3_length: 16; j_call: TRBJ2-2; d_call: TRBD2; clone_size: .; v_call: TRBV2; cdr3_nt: TGTGCCAGCAGTCCCTTAGCGGGAGTCGGAACCGGGGAGCTGTTTTTT; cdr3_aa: CASSPLAGVGTGELFF
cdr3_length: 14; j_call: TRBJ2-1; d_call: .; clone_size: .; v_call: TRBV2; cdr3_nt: TGTGCCAGCAGTGACCGGGACTCCTACAATGAGCAGTTCTTC; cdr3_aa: CASSDRDSYNEQFF
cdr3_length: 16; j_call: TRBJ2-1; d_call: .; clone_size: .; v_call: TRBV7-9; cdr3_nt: TGTGCCAGCAGTCGTCAACTAGCTGCGACCTACAATGAGCAGTTCTTC; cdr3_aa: CASSRQLAATYNEQFF
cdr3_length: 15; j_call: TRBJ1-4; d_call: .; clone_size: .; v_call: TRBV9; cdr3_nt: TGTGCCAGCAGCTTATGGCCAGCAACTAATGAAAAACTGTTTTTT; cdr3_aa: CASSLWPATNEKLFF
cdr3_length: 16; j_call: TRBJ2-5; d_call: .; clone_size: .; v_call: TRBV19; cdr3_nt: TGTGCCAGTAGCCCTACGTTGCATTCGGGTCAAGAGACCCAGTACTTC; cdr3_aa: CASSPTLHSGQETQYF
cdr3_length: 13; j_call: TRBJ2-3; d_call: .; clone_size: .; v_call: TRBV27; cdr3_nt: TGTGCCAGGGGACATCCAAATACAGATACGCAGTATTTT; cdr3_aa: CARGHPNTDTQYF
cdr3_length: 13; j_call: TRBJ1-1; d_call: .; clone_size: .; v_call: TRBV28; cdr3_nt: TGTGCCAGCAGTTTCTCAGGGGTCACTGAAGCTTTCTTT; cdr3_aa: CASSFSGVTEAFF
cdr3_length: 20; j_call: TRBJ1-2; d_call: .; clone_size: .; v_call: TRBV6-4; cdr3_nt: TGTGCCAGCACCCCACTCCAGGGAACCCCTCACCTAATCTCTAACTATGGCTACACCTTC; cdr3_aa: CASTPLQGTPHLISNYGYTF
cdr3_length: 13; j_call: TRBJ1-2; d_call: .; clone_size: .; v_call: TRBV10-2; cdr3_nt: TGCGCCAGCAGTGGGCAGGGGTTCGAGGGCTACACCTTC; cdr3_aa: CASSGQGFEGYTF
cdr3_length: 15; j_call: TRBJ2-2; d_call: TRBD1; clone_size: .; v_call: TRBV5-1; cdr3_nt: TGCGCCAGCAGCCAGGGACAGGGCTACACCGGGGAGCTGTTTTTT; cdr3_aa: CASSQGQGYTGELFF
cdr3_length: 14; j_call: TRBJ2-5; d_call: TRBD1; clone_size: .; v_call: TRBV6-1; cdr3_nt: TGTGCCAGCAGTCGGACAGGGGGCTCGGGTGAGCAGTACTTC; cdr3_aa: CASSRTGGSGEQYF
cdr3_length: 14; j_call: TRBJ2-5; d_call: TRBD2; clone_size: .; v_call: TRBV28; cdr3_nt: TGTGCCAGCAGTTCCTTGACTAGCGGGAGGGAGCAGTACTTC; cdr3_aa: CASSSLTSGREQYF
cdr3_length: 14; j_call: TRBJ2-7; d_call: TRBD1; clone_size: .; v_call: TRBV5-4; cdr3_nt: TGTGCCAGCAGTCCCCGACAGGGAGCCTACGAGCAGTACTTC; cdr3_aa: CASSPRQGAYEQYF
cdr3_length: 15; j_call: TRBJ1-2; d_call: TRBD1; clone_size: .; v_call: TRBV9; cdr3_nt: TGTGCCAGCAGCGTCGGCGGGACAGGGGGCTATGGCTACACCTTC; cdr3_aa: CASSVGGTGGYGYTF
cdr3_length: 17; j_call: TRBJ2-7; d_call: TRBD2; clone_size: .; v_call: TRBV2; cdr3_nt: TGTGCCAGCACCAATTCAATAACCGGGACTAGCACCTACGAGCAGTACTTC; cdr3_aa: CASTNSITGTSTYEQYF
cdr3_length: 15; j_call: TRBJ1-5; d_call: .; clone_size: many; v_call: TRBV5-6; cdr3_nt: TGTGCCAGCAGCTTGGGCGGGGGGCCCAGACAGCCCCAGCATTTT; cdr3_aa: CASSLGGGPRQPQHF
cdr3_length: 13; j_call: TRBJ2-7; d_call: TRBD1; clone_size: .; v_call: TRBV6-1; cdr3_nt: TGTGCCAGCAGGACAGGGACGATCTACGAGCAGTACTTC; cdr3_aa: CASRTGTIYEQYF
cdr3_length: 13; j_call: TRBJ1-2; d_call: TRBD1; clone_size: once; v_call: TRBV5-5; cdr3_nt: TGTGCCAGCAGCCGGGACAGGGTCTATGGCTACACCTTC; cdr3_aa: CASSRDRVYGYTF
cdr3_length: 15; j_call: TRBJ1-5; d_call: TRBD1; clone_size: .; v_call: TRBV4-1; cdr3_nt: TGCGCCAGCAGCAAAGGGACAGGGGGCAATCAGCCCCAGCATTTT; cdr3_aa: CASSKGTGGNQPQHF